This TCR beta chain was sequenced in a study of Ad26.COV2.S vaccination and SARS-CoV-2 variants (dated by TCRdb to 2020 to 2023). Looking at the study overall: Vaccine-arm donors were drawn from COV1001, a multicentre, randomized, double-blind, placebo-controlled phase I-IIa trial of Ad26.COV2.S in healthy adults. Ad26.COV2.S was administered intramuscularly at 5 x 10^10 or 1 x 10^11 viral particles, either as a single shot or as two shots given 56 days apart. TCRbeta repertoire sequencing served as the tool for gauging how specific and how broad the SARS-CoV-2-reactive T cell receptors were following Ad26.COV2.S vaccination. A total of approximately 30 samples were included in the TCR-sequenced set, comprising some 20 Ad26.COV2.S vaccine recipients, 5 placebo recipients and 8 SARS-CoV-2 convalescent individuals. Participants in the trial were split at random into five groups of five each, receiving low-dose or high-dose Ad26.COV2.S once or twice, or else placebo on both occasions. Investigators did not know the trial group allocation while performing experiments and assessing outcomes.

This clone came up a few times. Its antigen specificity is not known. The record has no base qualities; no much larger clone is one base away. The meaning of the sample's treatment or condition label: around 19 received Ad26.COV2.S at low or high dose, single or two shots; five or six received placebo; per-sample allocation not given. For vaccine and placebo recipients, repertoires were sequenced using samples collected on day 63 after the first injection. Cohort 1b enrolled 20 to 30 adults aged 18-55 years at a single site in Boston, USA, between 29 July and 7 August 2020. As a vaccine, Ad26.COV2.S was a replication-incompetent adenovirus type 26 vector that expressed a prefusion-stabilized SARS-CoV-2 spike protein derived from the original Wuhan strain. The immunoSEQ Assay was the method used to sequence TCRbeta CDR3 regions. After extraction, genomic DNA underwent amplification by bias-controlled multiplex PCR, followed by high-throughput sequencing. The original methods were these. To quantify the absolute abundance of each unique TCRbeta CDR3 region, sequences were collapsed and filtered. T cell fraction was estimated by normalization of TCRbeta template counts to usable DNA, with usable DNA being measured through amplification of reference genes present in all nucleated cells. Repertoire TCRs were annotated as SARS-CoV-2-specific when V gene, CDR3 amino acid sequence and J gene were exactly matched to a known reactive TCR set. The reference SARS-CoV-2 TCR set was obtained from MIRA and was filtered for enrichment in COVID-19-positive ImmuneCODE repertoires, whereby public or cross-reactive TCRs were removed. Using the MIRA antigens, annotated TCRs were further analysed by specific ORF or by position within an ORF. Breadth was defined as the number of annotated unique rearrangements divided by the total number of unique productive rearrangements, and depth was defined as the summed frequency of the annotated unique rearrangements. TCR breadth was compared between groups using two-sided Wilcoxon rank-sum tests. Here the immuneACCESS table is served through TCRdb, limited to in-frame sequences with V and J called. Missing clones are a known gap in these copies; in checked studies unresolved V genes cover under half, and the rest lacks a known reason. The V and J calls and clone size come from that table; D and trimming were worked out from the DNA. Here the sample has 380,000 or so clones; around 90% occur a single time. In total, the top ten clones hold approximately 5.9% of the sample.

From the cysteine up to the phenylalanine, the CDR3 has a length of 15 residues. Solely the CDR3 DNA is kept, with 45 bases framed from the first base. Germline trimming: 1 base from V, 7 bases from J; junction bases outside gene matches: 7. The germline V gene encodes CDR1 SGHTA and CDR2 FQGNSA. Study-wide findings and limitations: Comparable non-spike TCR breadth was observed between vaccine and placebo recipients, consistent with only spike being contained in the vaccine. The study was not powered to compare responses between vaccine doses or regimens. After vaccination, substantial breadth of spike-specific CD8+ and CD4+ T cell responses was reported. The authors noted that total T cell responses may have been underestimated by the TCR breadth and depth analyses. Compared with placebo recipients, Ad26.COV2.S recipients showed higher spike-specific TCR breadth (P = 0.0014).

The V and J segments used are TRBV7-2 and TRBJ1-5; the central 7 bases match TRBD1. This specimen consisted of peripheral blood, obtained in a trial of Ad26.COV2.S vaccine versus placebo. This clonotype was obtained from a person between 18 and 59 years old who received the Ad26.COV2.S COVID-19 vaccine or a placebo. For the CDR3, the sequence is CASSLDYQGGQPQHF. The DNA sequence reads TGTGCCAGCAGCTTAGACTACCAGGGGGGCCAGCCCCAGCATTTT.